A single T cell receptor (beta chain) is shown here with its context. This specimen belongs to a study of OX40 agonist ivuxolimab in advanced cancers. At the level of the study: Dose-escalation patients had hepatocellular carcinoma, melanoma, renal cell or head and neck cancer.

The data were produced by immunoSEQ multiplex PCR, yet TCRdb's version contains in-frame clones alone and is incomplete. The sample includes tens of thousands of clones, around 90% of them seen just once. CDR3 length equals 14 residues. V dropped 8 bases and J dropped 6; count of bases not matched to a gene: 7. Germline V gives CDR1 MNHNS, CDR2 SASEGT. The J gene is TRBJ2-3, the V gene TRBV6-1; 11 bases map to TRBD2. Sequenced here: CD4+ or CD8+ T cells sorted from blood, sampled in a trial of the OX40 agonist ivuxolimab. The clonotype originates from an adult with an advanced solid tumor such as melanoma, head and neck, liver or kidney cancer. DNA for the CDR3: TGTGCCAGCCTACTTCCTAGCGGGAGGGATACGCAGTATTTT. Translation: CASLLPSGRDTQYF.